A single sample gave rise to the 15 T cell receptor beta chains below, sequenced in a study of T cells in Graves' hyperthyroidism and ophthalmopathy. The CDR3 regions of TCR beta were amplified from RNA transcripts. During a first-round RT-PCR of the TCR CDR3, the HTBI primer set was used. Each CDR3 protein gets one entry after TCRdb re-called the multiplex PCR reads with MiXCR. The sample has around 350,000 distinct CDR3 sequences, approximately 20% seen once. Sequencing was performed on blood. Receptor source: a woman aged 18 to 35 with Graves' hyperthyroidism.

This clonotype was detected a few times. The V and J genes are TRBV4-1 and TRBJ2-7, with a tentative D call TRBD1 (8 bases). CDR3 length: 13 residues. The germline V gene has CDR1 MGHRA and CDR2 YSYEKL. Trimming stripped 1 base from V and 7 bases from J, with 11 bases between. CDR3 DNA: TGCGCCAGCAGCCAAGCACAGGGGGGGGAGCAGTACTTC. Translated: CASSQAQGGEQYF.

V gene TRBV20-1 combines with J gene TRBJ1-2, with 8 positions matching TRBD1. This CDR3 is 14 amino acids long. Germline loops: CDR1 DFQATT, CDR2 SNEGSKA (reference sequence). V dropped 1 base and J dropped 3; count of bases not matched to a gene: 4. The CDR3 sequence is CSARVRRGHYGYTF. CDR3 coding DNA: TGCAGTGCTAGAGTTCGCAGGGGGCACTATGGCTACACCTTC.

This clonotype was seen at least ten times. V gene TRBV6-1 combines with J gene TRBJ2-7; D perhaps matches TRBD1 (6 bases). This CDR3 has 14 residues. V dropped 4 bases and J dropped 0 bases, with 10 bases sitting between them. The germline V gene encodes CDR1 MNHNS and CDR2 SASEGT. This CDR3 is CASSVGQFSYEQYF. The CDR3 DNA follows: TGTGCCAGCAGTGTCGGACAGTTCTCCTACGAGCAGTACTTC.

This clonotype was counted ten times or more. V usage is TRBV9 and J usage is TRBJ1-1; 8 bases fit TRBD1. CDR3 length: 16 residues. Germline lookup yields CDR1 SGDLS and CDR2 YYNGEE. Unmatched junction bases numbered 9, after V lost 3 bases and J lost 2 bases. In DNA, the CDR3 is TGTGCCAGCAGCGGACCGCAGGGGGCAATTAACACTGAAGCTTTCTTT. Amino acid sequence: CASSGPQGAINTEAFF.

V usage is TRBV29-1 and J usage is TRBJ2-7; D gene unclear. The germline CDR1 and CDR2 sequences are SQVTM and ANQGSEA. V was clipped by 6 bases and J by 7 bases, with 19 bases between them. CDR3 length equals 13 residues. The chain's CDR3 is CSVGKDQVREQYF. As DNA, the CDR3 is TGCAGCGTGGGGAAAGACCAGGTCCGAGAGCAGTACTTC.

The chain couples TRBV11-2 to TRBJ2-7, with a tentative D call TRBD2 (5 bases). The CDR3 sequence is 14 residues long. CDR1 and CDR2 from the germline V gene are SGHAT and FQNNGV. The V and J ends lost 2 bases and 2 bases respectively, with 10 bases between them. Here the CDR3 reads CASSLLQRTYEQYF. CDR3 bases: TGTGCCAGCAGCTTATTACAGCGGACCTACGAGCAGTACTTC.

The chain combines TRBV6-5 with TRBJ1-2; D not resolved. Per germline, CDR1 MNHEY and CDR2 SVGAGI. V dropped 0 bases and J dropped 2 bases, with 13 bases sitting between them. The CDR3 has 16 amino acids. The CDR3 DNA is TGTGCCAGCAGTTACTCGACGGCCAGTCGAAACTATGGCTACACCTTC. It specifies CASSYSTASRNYGYTF.

Regarding this clonotype: One end of the junction is discordant with germline, which a read error may explain. The chain employs TRBV10-1 and TRBJ2-2; the match to TRBD1 covers 7 bases. The CDR3 length is 19 residues. Germline loops: CDR1 WNHNN, CDR2 SYGVQD (reference sequence). The CDR3 nucleotides are TGTGCCAGCAGTGAGTCAAATCTACGGGACAGTAGTAACATCGGGGAGCTGTTTTTT. Its translation: CASSESNLRDSSNIGELFF.

The table lists this clonotype with many counts. This sequence joins TRBV30 and TRBJ1-3; tentatively, D is TRBD1 (6 bases). The CDR3 has 15 amino acids. Germline V gene sequence: CDR1 GTSNPN, CDR2 SVGIG (reference sequence). Trimming left V 2 bases short and J 4 bases short, with 15 bases between. The chain's CDR3 is CAWSLRGGWGNTIYF. CDR3 DNA: TGTGCCTGGAGTCTCAGGGGAGGATGGGGAAACACCATATATTTT.

This clonotype was seen a few times. The CDR3 protein is CSARPPGQYEQYF. The CDR3 DNA sequence: TGCAGTGCTAGACCCCCGGGACAGTACGAGCAGTACTTC. The chain links TRBV20-1 to TRBJ2-7; TRBD1 aligns across 7 bases. Trimming cost V 2 bases and J 4 bases; bases outside gene matches: 5. Germline CDR1 reads DFQATT; CDR2 reads SNEGSKA (reference sequence). This CDR3 is 13 amino acids long.

This chain links TRBV13 with TRBJ2-7, with 13 bases matching TRBD2. The trim removed 4 bases at V and 4 bases at J, leaving 10 bases unmatched. From germline, CDR1 is PRHDT and CDR2 FYEKMQ (reference sequence). This CDR3 region has 17 residues. The CDR3 nucleotides read TGTGCCAGCAGCTCGAGACTAGCGGGGGGCCCTGGGTACGAGCAGTACTTC. It specifies CASSSRLAGGPGYEQYF.

This clonotype was seen ten or more times. The chain joins TRBV30 to TRBJ2-7, with D possibly being TRBD1 (6 bases). The germline V and J ends were trimmed by 2 bases and 2 bases, with 19 bases remaining between them. CDR1 is GTSNPN and CDR2 is SVGIG in the germline V gene (reference sequence). The CDR3 has 16 residues. The DNA of the CDR3 is TGTGCCTGGAGTCAGACGTTCCTCGGACAGACCTACGAGCAGTACTTC. It specifies CAWSQTFLGQTYEQYF.

This clonotype has at least ten counts. V usage is TRBV6-1 and J usage is TRBJ1-2; TRBD1 might be the D (5 bases). CDR3 length equals 15 residues. Germline assignment: CDR1 MNHNS and CDR2 SASEGT. V lost 1 base to trimming and J lost 4 bases, with 13 bases between them. The CDR3 nucleotides read TGTGCCAGCAGTGAAGGGGGACGGCACCCCTATGGCTACACCTTC. Translated: CASSEGGRHPYGYTF.

There are many counts of this clonotype. This rearrangement joins TRBV12-3 or TRBV12-4 to TRBJ2-6; no firm D call. The CDR3 sequence is 14 residues long. Between the trimmed V and J ends, which lost 3 bases and 2 bases, there was a span of 5 bases. The CDR3 loop reads CASSFWAGANVLTF. The CDR3 bases are TGTGCCAGCAGTTTCTGGGCTGGGGCCAACGTCCTGACTTTC.

This clonotype was observed at least ten times. This chain uses TRBV5-1 with TRBJ1-2; D is ambiguous. Trimming shortened V by 1 base and J by 2 bases, and 12 bases separated the two germline ends. This CDR3 spans 15 amino acids. Germline V gives CDR1 SGHRS, CDR2 YFSETQ. CDR3 sequence (DNA): TGCGCCAGCAGCTTGTATCCGGGCCCAAACTATGGCTACACCTTC. Translation: CASSLYPGPNYGYTF.